The 24 T cell receptor beta chains reported below all come from one sample, sequenced in a study of graft-versus-host responses after intestinal transplantation. Produced via immunoSEQ multiplex PCR; TCRdb's table is partial and in-frame only. The table lists 15,000 or so clones, roughly 82% of them singletons. Tissue processing of the graft released intraepithelial and lamina propria lymphocytes from it. Sequencing was performed on ileum tissue, taken 17 days after transplant. These receptors came from a human patient who received an intestinal transplant, so some T cells may come from the graft donor.

This clone showed up just once. V and J are TRBV6-5 and TRBJ2-5; D may be TRBD2 (7 bases). The V gene's germline CDR1 is MNHEY and CDR2 SVGAGI. The CDR3 is 16 residues long. Trimming cost V 2 bases and J 2 bases, with 15 bases left between them. The DNA of the CDR3 is TGTGCCAGCAGTTACGGGGGGGCTATCTCTCAAGAGACCCAGTACTTC. It codes for CASSYGGAISQETQYF.

This chain uses TRBV28 with TRBJ2-1; tentative D call: TRBD2 (6 bases). The length of the CDR3 is 15 residues. Deletions cut 6 bases from V and 6 bases from J, with 18 bases between. CDR1 and CDR2 from the germline V gene are MDHEN and SYDVKM. The CDR3 spells CASSYSGPLGNEQFF. CDR3 DNA: TGTGCCAGCAGCTATAGCGGTCCGCTCGGCAATGAGCAGTTCTTC.

This clone was observed once. J is TRBJ1-2 and V is TRBV11-2; D not resolved. Trimming removed 2 bases at V and 4 bases at J, with 11 bases between. The CDR3 spans 14 residues. Germline V lookup: CDR1 SGHAT, CDR2 FQNNGV. For the CDR3, the DNA is TGTGCCAGCAGCTTAAACACAGATCCCTATGGCTACACCTTC. The encoded protein is CASSLNTDPYGYTF.

The V call is TRBV28, the J call TRBJ2-3; no clear D gene. Germline lookup yields CDR1 MDHEN and CDR2 SYDVKM. Between the trimmed V and J ends, which lost 8 bases and 2 bases, there was a span of 14 bases. The CDR3 runs to 14 residues. The CDR3 DNA is TGTGCCAGCTACACGGGCCCCTCCACAGATACGCAGTATTTT. Its translation: CASYTGPSTDTQYF.

The gene calls are TRBV18 and TRBJ1-2, with TRBD1 matching over 10 bases. CDR1 is KGHSH, CDR2 LQKENI, per germline. There are 18 residues in the CDR3. The V and J ends lost 3 bases and 4 bases, in that order; junction bases with no gene match: 14. The CDR3 loop reads CASSPIWTGGPGAYGYTF. Written as DNA, the CDR3 is TGTGCCAGCTCACCGATCTGGACAGGGGGTCCCGGGGCCTATGGCTACACCTTC.

This rearrangement joins TRBV19 to TRBJ1-5; possible D gene TRBD1, 6 bases. The V and J ends lost 8 bases and 4 bases respectively, with 12 bases between them. The CDR3 sequence is 13 residues long. Germline-derived CDR1 and CDR2 are LNHDA and SQIVND (reference sequence). CDR3 nucleotide sequence: TGTGCCAGTGCCGGACAGAATAATCAGCCCCAGCATTTT. It translates to CASAGQNNQPQHF.

This chain joins TRBV6-5 and TRBJ1-5; D call uncertain. This CDR3 is built from 13 residues. V was shortened by 3 bases and J by 4 bases, with 7 bases between the two germline ends. The germline V gene has CDR1 MNHEY and CDR2 SVGAGI. CDR3 region: CASSYWFNQPQHF. The CDR3 DNA sequence: TGTGCCAGCAGTTATTGGTTTAATCAGCCCCAGCATTTT.

This clone appeared once. V and J are TRBV23-1 and TRBJ1-5; 7 bases line up with TRBD1. TRBV23-1 qualifies as an ORF whose function is uncertain. The V gene end was trimmed by 0 bases and the J gene end by 0 bases; junction bases not matched to a gene: 14. This CDR3 is built from 20 residues. In nucleotides, the CDR3 is TGCGCCAGCAGTCAATCCCGTATGGGACAGCAATACCGTAGCAATCAGCCCCAGCATTTT. It specifies CASSQSRMGQQYRSNQPQHF.

The V and J genes are TRBV6-6 and TRBJ2-2, with D maybe TRBD2 (6 bases). The ends were cut back, 2 bases at V and 5 bases at J, with 12 bases in the middle. This CDR3 has 15 residues. Germline assignment: CDR1 MNHNY and CDR2 SVGAGI (reference sequence). CDR3 sequence: CASSYMAGRTGELFF. CDR3 DNA: TGTGCCAGCAGTTACATGGCAGGGAGGACCGGGGAGCTGTTTTTT.

Only one count was recorded for this clone. The gene calls are TRBV2 and TRBJ1-2, with 7 bases fitting TRBD1. The ends lost 6 bases at V and 7 bases at J; junction bases unmatched: 8. CDR1 is SNHLY, CDR2 FYNNEI, per germline. There are 13 residues in the CDR3. The chain's CDR3 is CASSAWAGGGYTF. DNA for the CDR3: TGTGCCAGCAGCGCCTGGGCAGGGGGTGGCTACACCTTC.

CDR3: CASSQPPAPYEQYF. Here the CDR3 DNA reads TGCGCCAGCAGTCAGCCCCCTGCCCCCTACGAGCAGTACTTC. The chain links TRBV23-1 to TRBJ2-7; D remains unclear. TRBV23-1 is an ORF for which the function is uncertain. The length of the CDR3 is 14 residues. V was pared by 3 bases and J by 2 bases, with 11 bases between.

The rearrangement uses TRBV7-3 and TRBJ2-7; 10 bases are a match to TRBD2. The V and J ends lost 3 bases and 3 bases, in that order; junction bases with no gene match: 5. The CDR3 sequence is 15 residues long. In germline, CDR1 is SGHTA, CDR2 FQGTGA. The CDR3 sequence is CASSFKGLAHYEQYF. The CDR3 DNA follows: TGTGCCAGCAGCTTCAAGGGACTAGCGCACTACGAGCAGTACTTC.

The chain uses TRBV5-8 and TRBJ2-1; 11 nucleotides align to TRBD2. Trimming took 4 bases from V and 7 from J; bases not matched to a gene: 7. There are 15 residues in the CDR3. Germline-derived CDR1 and CDR2 are SGHTS and YDEGEE. The CDR3 region is CASSHGTSGWNEQFF. In nucleotides, the CDR3 is TGTGCCAGCAGCCACGGGACTAGCGGTTGGAATGAGCAGTTCTTC.

The J gene is TRBJ1-2, the V gene TRBV5-1; no clear D. Trimming cost V 0 bases and J 5 bases, with 14 bases left between them. CDR1 and CDR2 from the germline V gene are SGHRS and YFSETQ. The CDR3 extends over 15 amino acids. The CDR3 is CASSLGGRPPYGYTF. The CDR3 DNA follows: TGCGCCAGCAGCTTGGGAGGTAGGCCTCCTTATGGCTACACCTTC.

The gene calls are TRBV28 and TRBJ2-7; 8 nucleotides align to TRBD2. Germline trimming cut 3 bases from V and 3 bases from J; bases unmatched to any gene: 13. Germline CDR1 MDHEN, CDR2 SYDVKM. The CDR3 is made up of 17 amino acids. CDR3 loop: CASSFGSGRVFFYEQYF. In DNA form, the CDR3 reads TGTGCCAGCAGTTTCGGCAGCGGGAGAGTCTTCTTCTACGAGCAGTACTTC.

The chain links TRBV11-2 to TRBJ2-7, with 9 bases matching TRBD1. With 0 bases clipped from V and 4 bases from J, the junction kept 7 bases outside the gene matches. This CDR3 has 16 amino acids. Germline CDR1 reads SGHAT; CDR2 reads FQNNGV. This CDR3 is CASSLDPTGGKYEQYF. The DNA for the CDR3 is TGTGCCAGCAGCTTAGATCCCACAGGGGGCAAATACGAGCAGTACTTC.

This rearrangement joins TRBV7-8 to TRBJ2-5; the D gene could be TRBD1 or TRBD2 (6 bases each). CDR1 SGHVS and CDR2 FQNEAQ come from the germline V gene. Trimming removed 0 bases from V and 5 bases from J, with 16 bases in between. The CDR3 consists of 16 residues. The CDR3 here is CASSLAGGLAQETQYF. CDR3 DNA: TGTGCCAGCAGCTTAGCAGGGGGGCTAGCCCAGGAGACCCAGTACTTC.

The chain uses TRBV11-2 and TRBJ2-3; 11 nucleotides match TRBD1. The CDR3 is 16 residues long. V trimming: 5 bases; J trimming: 2 bases; junction bases outside the gene matches: 6. CDR1 and CDR2 (germline): SGHAT, FQNNGV. The CDR3 DNA reads TGTGCCAGCAGCCCCGGACAGGGGGCGCACACAGATACGCAGTATTTT. Residues: CASSPGQGAHTDTQYF.

Judged by abundance, this clone is large. J is TRBJ2-5 and V is TRBV2; no clear D. Germline CDR1 SNHLY, CDR2 FYNNEI. The CDR3 totals 13 residues. Between the trimmed V and J ends, which lost 3 bases and 4 bases, there was a span of 9 bases. Here the CDR3 DNA reads TGTGCCAGCAGTGAGTGGCGTACAGAGACCCAGTACTTC. Translated, it gives CASSEWRTETQYF.

The chain joins TRBV27 to TRBJ2-2; D gene unclear. The CDR3 covers 15 residues. CDR1 and CDR2 from the germline V gene are MNHEY and SMNVEV (reference sequence). V dropped 2 bases and J dropped 7 bases, with 14 bases sitting between them. Here the CDR3 reads CASSLDDSGYGELFF. Here the CDR3 DNA reads TGTGCCAGCAGTTTAGATGATTCCGGTTACGGGGAGCTGTTTTTT.

This clone was picked up a small number of times. CDR3 region: CAWSAVTNEKLFF. The DNA for the CDR3 is TGTGCCTGGAGTGCTGTAACTAATGAAAAACTGTTTTTT. The chain combines TRBV30 with TRBJ1-4, with D hard to call. V lost 1 base to trimming and J lost 1 base, with 4 bases between them. The CDR3 is 13 amino acids. Per the germline V gene, CDR1 is GTSNPN and CDR2 is SVGIG (reference sequence).

The V call is TRBV5-6, the J call TRBJ1-3; D not resolved. Germline assignment: CDR1 SGHDT and CDR2 YYEEEE. The CDR3 extends over 14 amino acids. Deletions cut 2 bases from V and 0 bases from J, with 6 bases between. As DNA, the CDR3 is TGTGCCAGCAGCTTTTTGGGCTCTGGAAACACCATATATTTT. Translation: CASSFLGSGNTIYF.

This rearrangement joins TRBV19 to TRBJ1-2; D call uncertain. There are 16 residues in the CDR3. Trimming removed 2 bases from V and 8 bases from J, with 21 bases in between. CDR1 and CDR2 (germline): LNHDA, SQIVND (reference sequence). CDR3 sequence reads: CASSIRVSAGHPGYTF. CDR3 nucleotides: TGTGCCAGTAGTATACGTGTATCCGCAGGCCACCCAGGCTACACCTTC. Variable domain in full (rest from reference TRBV19 and TRBJ1-2): DGGITQSPKYLFRKEGQNVTLSCEQNLNHDAMYWYRQDPGQGLRLIYYSQIVNDFQKGDIAEGYSVSREKKESFPLTVTSAQKNPTAFYLCASSIRVSAGHPGYTFGSGTRLTVV.

This rearrangement joins TRBV21-1 to TRBJ2-1; TRBD2, as called in the table, went unchecked against the DNA. TRBV21-1 is shown as a pseudogene. The CDR3 consists of 16 residues. CDR3 loop: CASSSAGPSSYNEQFF. In DNA form, the CDR3 reads TGTGCCAGCAGCTCGGCGGGACCGAGCTCCTACAATGAGCAGTTCTTC.